This record covers a single TCR beta chain. The study ran its PCR with 60 Vbeta and 13 Jbeta primers. Here immunoSEQ multiplex PCR was the method, and the copy in TCRdb shows in-frame clones only, minus some. The sample includes almost 200,000 clones, roughly 77% of them seen just once. This entry belongs to a study of cytomegalovirus exposure and HLA in healthy donors. As for the study in general: The early release's HLA-typed donors yielded 65 million to 85 million unique TCRs. Among the roughly 400 donors who were genotyped, around 77% fell in the genetic ancestry cluster that is associated with self-reported Caucasian donors.

Sequencing was done on a sample of PBMCs. The clonotype was recovered from a male donor in good health and CMV-seropositive.

DNA of the CDR3: TGTGCCAGCAGCCGTCCGGGACGGGAGTCCTACGAGCAGTACTTC. The encoded protein is CASSRPGRESYEQYF. The chain links TRBV5-4 to TRBJ2-5, with D possibly matching TRBD2 (6 bases). Near its end, the DNA agrees better with TRBJ2-7, so the J call may be wrong. This CDR3 spans 15 amino acids. Germline assignment: CDR1 SGHNT and CDR2 YYREEE (reference sequence).